Listed below are T cell receptor beta chains from one sample, sequenced in a study of cytomegalovirus exposure and HLA in healthy donors. The data were produced by immunoSEQ multiplex PCR, yet TCRdb's version contains in-frame clones alone and is incomplete. The profile covers some 120,000 clones, with 80% appearing a single time and 2% to 3% taken by the ten largest. The sequenced sample consisted of PBMCs. The receptor source for this set is a man aged 25 to 40 in good health and CMV-seronegative. Both conserved end residues are part of each CDR3. D genes are given only for firm matches. Clone size is given for some rows only: seen once, a few or many times, or a class if the clone is expanded.

size	V	J	D	CDR3	DNA
-	TRBV5-8	TRBJ2-1	TRBD2	CASSWEGLAVFSYNEQFF	TGTGCCAGCAGCTGGGAGGGACTAGCGGTCTTCTCCTACAATGAGCAGTTCTTC
-	TRBV5-4	TRBJ2-7	-	CASSLGTQGPIREQYF	TGTGCCAGCAGCTTGGGGACACAGGGCCCGATCCGGGAGCAGTACTTC
few	TRBV2	TRBJ1-1	-	CASSTTGNTEAFF	TGTGCCAGCAGTACGACAGGGAACACTGAAGCTTTCTTT
few	TRBV19	TRBJ1-1	TRBD1	CASGDSVNTEAFF	TGTGCCAGTGGGGACAGTGTGAACACTGAAGCTTTCTTT
-	TRBV14	TRBJ2-2	-	CASSPSNYTGELFF	TGTGCCAGCAGCCCCTCAAACTACACCGGGGAGCTGTTTTTT
-	TRBV29-1	TRBJ2-2	TRBD1	CSVAETGGTGELFF	TGCAGCGTTGCCGAGACAGGGGGAACCGGGGAGCTGTTTTTT
-	TRBV6-4	TRBJ2-3	-	CASSDSPGQTTDTQYF	TGTGCCAGCAGTGACTCGCCGGGACAAACCACAGATACGCAGTATTTT
-	TRBV23-1	TRBJ2-2	-	CASRIGVGTGELFF	TGCGCCAGCAGGATCGGGGTCGGCACCGGGGAGCTGTTTTTT
-	TRBV28	TRBJ2-7	TRBD2	CASSSRTSGILFEQYF	TGTGCCAGCAGTTCCCGGACTAGCGGGATACTCTTCGAGCAGTACTTC
-	TRBV7-7	TRBJ2-3	-	CASSLNGPSDTQYF	TGTGCTAGCAGCTTAAATGGGCCCTCAGATACGCAGTATTTT
-	TRBV9	TRBJ2-5	-	CASSVQANRETQYF	TGTGCCAGCAGCGTGCAAGCGAATAGAGAGACCCAGTACTTC
-	TRBV12-5	TRBJ2-5	-	CASGLTRETQYF	TGTGCTAGTGGTTTGACGCGGGAGACCCAGTACTTC
-	TRBV15	TRBJ2-1	TRBD2	CATSRDILSGGEQFF	TGTGCCACCAGCAGAGATATCCTTAGCGGGGGTGAGCAGTTCTTC
-	TRBV19	TRBJ1-1	-	CASSMDRPLTGEAFF	TGTGCCAGTAGTATGGACAGACCCTTAACTGGTGAAGCTTTCTTT
few	TRBV4-2	TRBJ1-1	-	CASSQDVVTEAFF	TGTGCCAGCAGCCAAGACGTAGTCACTGAAGCTTTCTTT
-	TRBV28	TRBJ1-1	-	CASSPSGRGTEAFF	TGTGCCAGCAGTCCCTCGGGCCGGGGCACTGAAGCTTTCTTT